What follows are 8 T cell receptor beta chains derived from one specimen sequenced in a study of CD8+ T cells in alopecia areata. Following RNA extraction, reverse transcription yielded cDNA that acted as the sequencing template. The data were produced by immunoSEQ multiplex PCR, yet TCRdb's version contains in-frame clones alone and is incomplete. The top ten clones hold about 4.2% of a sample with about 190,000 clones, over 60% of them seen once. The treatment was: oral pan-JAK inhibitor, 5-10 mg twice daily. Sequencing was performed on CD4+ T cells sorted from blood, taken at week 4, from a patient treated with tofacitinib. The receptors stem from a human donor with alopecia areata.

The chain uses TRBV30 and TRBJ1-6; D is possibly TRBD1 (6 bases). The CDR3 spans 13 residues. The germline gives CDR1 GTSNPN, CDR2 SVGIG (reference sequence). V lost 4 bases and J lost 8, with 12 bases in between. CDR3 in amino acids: CAWIQGGYSPLHF. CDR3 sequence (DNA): TGTGCCTGGATACAGGGAGGGTATTCACCCCTCCACTTT. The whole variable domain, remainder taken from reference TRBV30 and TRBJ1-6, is SQTIHQWPATLVQPVGSPLSLECTVEGTSNPNLYWYRQAAGRGLQLLFYSVGIGQISSEVPQNLSASRPQDRQFILSSKKLLLSDSGFYLCAWIQGGYSPLHFGNGTRLTVT.

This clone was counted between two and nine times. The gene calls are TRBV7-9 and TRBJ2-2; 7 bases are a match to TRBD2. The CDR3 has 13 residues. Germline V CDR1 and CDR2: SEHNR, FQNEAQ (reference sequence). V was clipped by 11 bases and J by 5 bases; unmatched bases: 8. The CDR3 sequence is CAGSASGTGELFF. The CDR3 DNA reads TGTGCCGGAAGTGCTAGCGGAACCGGGGAGCTGTTTTTT.

The CDR3 here is CASSLSDRDGYTF. CDR3 in DNA: TGTGCCAGCAGCTTATCCGACCGTGACGGCTACACCTTC. This chain connects TRBV7-9 to TRBJ1-2; D not certain. The length of the CDR3 is 13 residues. With 2 bases removed from V and 8 bases from J, the gap between germline ends came to 12 bases. Looked up from germline, CDR1 is SEHNR and CDR2 is FQNEAQ (reference sequence).

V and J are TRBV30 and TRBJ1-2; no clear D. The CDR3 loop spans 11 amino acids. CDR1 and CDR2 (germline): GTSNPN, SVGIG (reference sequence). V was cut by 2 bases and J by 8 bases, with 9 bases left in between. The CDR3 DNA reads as TGTGCCTGGAGTCCTCTTACGGGCTACACCTTC. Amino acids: CAWSPLTGYTF.

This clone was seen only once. The CDR3 nucleotides are TGCAGCGTCCTCGAAGGGTCCTATAATTCACCCCTCCACTTT. Residues: CSVLEGSYNSPLHF. The chain links TRBV29-1 to TRBJ1-6; no reliable D call. Trimming stripped 6 bases from V and 1 base from J, with 10 bases between. From germline, CDR1 is SQVTM and CDR2 ANQGSEA. The CDR3 is 14 amino acids.

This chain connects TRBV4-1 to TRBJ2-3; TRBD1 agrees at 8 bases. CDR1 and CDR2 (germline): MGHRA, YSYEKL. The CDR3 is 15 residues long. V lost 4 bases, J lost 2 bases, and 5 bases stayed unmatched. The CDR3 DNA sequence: TGCGCCAGCAGCCTAGGACAGGGCCTCACAGATACGCAGTATTTT. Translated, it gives CASSLGQGLTDTQYF.

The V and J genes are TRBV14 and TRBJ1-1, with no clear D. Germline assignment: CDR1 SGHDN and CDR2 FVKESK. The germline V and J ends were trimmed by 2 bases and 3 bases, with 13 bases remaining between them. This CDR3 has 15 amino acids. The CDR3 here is CASSQPRQADTEAFF. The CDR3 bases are TGTGCCAGCAGCCAACCGCGGCAAGCTGACACTGAAGCTTTCTTT.

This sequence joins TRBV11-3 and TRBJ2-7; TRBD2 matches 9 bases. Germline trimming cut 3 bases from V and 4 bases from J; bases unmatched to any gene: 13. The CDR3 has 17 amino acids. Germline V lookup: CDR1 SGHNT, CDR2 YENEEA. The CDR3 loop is CASSFRSLAGGPYEQYF. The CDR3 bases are TGTGCCAGCAGCTTCCGATCTTTGGCGGGGGGGCCGTACGAGCAGTACTTC.